This TCR beta chain is drawn from a study of blood T cell repertoires in COVID-19. Study-wide context: The origin of the acute and convalescent COVID-19 samples was the United States, Italy and Spain. PBMCs, B-cell-depleted T cells, or T cells provided the cDNA or gDNA that made up the material.

Germline V CDR1 and CDR2: ENHRY, SYGVKD. V was trimmed by 0 bases and J by 5 bases, leaving 16 bases between them. The CDR3 spans 16 residues. Source study methods: Estimated nucleated cell counts came from reference gene primer amplification. The assay was immunoSEQ multiplex PCR, and TCRdb's table has in-frame clones only and misses some. Clone size and V and J calls were adopted from that table, with D and trimming inferred from the DNA. This table has about 150,000 clones, about 87% appearing once. The clonotype was recovered from a man aged 50 to 59 with active COVID-19. The rearrangement joins TRBV10-3 to TRBJ2-5; D is perhaps TRBD2 (6 bases). The specimen was peripheral blood. The chain's CDR3 is CAISESTRPPRETQYF. In DNA, the CDR3 is TGTGCCATCAGTGAGTCGACTAGACCCCCTCGGGAGACCCAGTACTTC.